This T cell receptor beta chain emerged from a study of spatial heterogeneity in lung cancer. Study results and limitations: For expanded intratumoral alpha and beta TCRs, counts tracked tumor mutation counts.

The CDR3 covers 14 residues. V lost 4 bases and J lost 2; bases outside the gene matches: 4. Germline loops: CDR1 ENHRY, CDR2 SYGVKD. As to this clonotype: What it binds is not known.

Regarding time point: sample taken at primary tumor resection. TCR cDNA molecules each carried a unique molecular identifier. One entry per CDR3 protein results from TCRdb running MiXCR on the 5' RACE reads. The sample has 10,000 to 11,000 distinct CDR3 sequences, roughly 7.9% seen once; the top ten hold about 22%. This receptor was identified in a female donor with early-stage non-small cell lung cancer. The rearrangement links TRBV10-3 to TRBJ2-7; 8 bases agree with TRBD1. The input for sequencing was lung tumor tissue, taken at surgery. Written as DNA, the CDR3 is TGTGCCATCAGTGTTAGGACAGGGACCTACGAGCAGTACTTC. This codes for CAISVRTGTYEQYF.